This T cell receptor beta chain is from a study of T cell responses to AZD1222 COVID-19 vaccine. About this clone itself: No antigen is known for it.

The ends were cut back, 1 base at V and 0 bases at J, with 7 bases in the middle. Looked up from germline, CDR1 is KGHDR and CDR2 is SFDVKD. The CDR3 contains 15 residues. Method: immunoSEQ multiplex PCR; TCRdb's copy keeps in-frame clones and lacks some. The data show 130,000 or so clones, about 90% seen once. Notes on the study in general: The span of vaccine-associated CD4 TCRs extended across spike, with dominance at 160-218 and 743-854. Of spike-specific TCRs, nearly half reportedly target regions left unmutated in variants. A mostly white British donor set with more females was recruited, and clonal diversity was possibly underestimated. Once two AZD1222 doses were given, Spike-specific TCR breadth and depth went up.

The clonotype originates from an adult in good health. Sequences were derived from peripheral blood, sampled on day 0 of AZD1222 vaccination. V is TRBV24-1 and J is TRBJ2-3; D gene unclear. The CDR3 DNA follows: TGTGCCACCAGTGATTTCCAGCGTAGCACAGATACGCAGTATTTT. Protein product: CATSDFQRSTDTQYF.